The next 12 T cell receptor beta chains were all read from a single sample in a study of PD-1 blockade in classical Hodgkin lymphoma. All patients relapsed after autologous stem cell transplantation, and brentuximab vedotin exposure varied. Measured with immunoSEQ multiplex PCR; TCRdb has only the in-frame clones, and not every one. The table has around 44,000 clones, approximately 90% seen once. This sample comprised peripheral blood mononuclear cells (PBMCs), obtained before the second cycle of nivolumab. The receptor source for this set is a human donor with classical Hodgkin lymphoma.

The chain recombines TRBV6-1 with TRBJ1-1; D is possibly TRBD1 (6 bases). This CDR3 has 16 amino acids. The germline CDR1 and CDR2 sequences are MNHNS and SASEGT. V was cut by 3 bases and J by 1 base, with 15 bases left in between. CDR3 sequence: CASSELGGAPNTEAFF. The DNA for the CDR3 is TGTGCCAGCAGTGAGTTAGGGGGGGCGCCGAACACTGAAGCTTTCTTT.

The chain employs TRBV28 and TRBJ1-5; D might be TRBD1 (6 bases). Per the germline V gene, CDR1 is MDHEN and CDR2 is SYDVKM. This CDR3 is built from 19 residues. V was pared by 3 bases and J by 0 bases, with 21 bases between. In DNA form, the CDR3 reads TGTGCCAGCAGTTTCTACTCTTACAGGGATCGGGGTAGCAATCAGCCCCAGCATTTT. Its translation: CASSFYSYRDRGSNQPQHF.

The chain employs TRBV5-6 and TRBJ1-4, with a tentative D call TRBD1 (6 bases). Looked up from germline, CDR1 is SGHDT and CDR2 is YYEEEE. The CDR3 is 15 amino acids. V was shortened by 4 bases and J by 3 bases, with 13 bases between the two germline ends. The CDR3 DNA reads as TGTGCCAGCAGCGGCACAGGGTGGCCTAATGAAAAACTGTTTTTT. Translated: CASSGTGWPNEKLFF. The full variable domain, its missing parts supplied by reference TRBV5-6 and TRBJ1-4, is DAGVTQSPTHLIKTRGQQVTLRCSPKSGHDTVSWYQQALGQGPQFIFQYYEEEERQRGNFPDRFSGHQFPNYSSELNVNALLLGDSALYLCASSGTGWPNEKLFFGSGTQLSVL.

This chain connects TRBV27 to TRBJ1-4; D perhaps matches TRBD1 (6 bases). The germline gives CDR1 MNHEY, CDR2 SMNVEV (reference sequence). This CDR3 is built from 18 residues. Trimming pared 2 bases from V and 0 bases from J, leaving 16 bases between. CDR3 amino acids: CASSLQKGGRATNEKLFF. The CDR3 DNA reads TGTGCCAGCAGTTTACAGAAGGGGGGGAGGGCAACTAATGAAAAACTGTTTTTT.

The chain combines TRBV29-1 with TRBJ1-5, with 8 bases identical to TRBD1. V lost 7 bases and J lost 5; bases outside the gene matches: 4. The CDR3 has 12 amino acids. The germline gives CDR1 SQVTM, CDR2 ANQGSEA. The CDR3 reads CSAGQGDQPQHF. The DNA of the CDR3 is TGCAGCGCAGGACAGGGCGATCAGCCCCAGCATTTT.

V is TRBV27 and J is TRBJ1-2; 8 nucleotides agree with TRBD1. Germline V gene data show CDR1 as MNHEY and CDR2 as SMNVEV (reference sequence). After removal of 8 bases from V and 8 bases from J, the junction contained 13 bases not matched to a gene. This CDR3 has 14 amino acids. The CDR3: CASAIGTGKKGYTF. The CDR3 DNA reads TGTGCCAGCGCTATCGGGACAGGCAAAAAGGGCTACACCTTC.

CDR3 residues: CASSPTGIPMGNEQFF. The CDR3, as DNA: TGTGCCAGCTCACCTACCGGGATCCCCATGGGGAATGAGCAGTTCTTC. V gene TRBV18 combines with J gene TRBJ2-1, with D perhaps matching TRBD2 (5 bases). Looked up from germline, CDR1 is KGHSH and CDR2 is LQKENI. The CDR3 has 16 residues. With 3 bases removed from V and 7 bases from J, the gap between germline ends came to 19 bases.

The chain carries TRBV15 and TRBJ2-2, with D possibly being TRBD2 (6 bases). V was clipped by 6 bases and J by 0 bases, with 20 bases between them. The germline V gene has CDR1 LNHNV and CDR2 YYDKDF (reference sequence). This CDR3 is 18 amino acids long. The CDR3 coding sequence is TGTGCCACCAGGGTGATCAATCTGGGGACTCCGAACACCGGGGAGCTGTTTTTT. Translating gives CATRVINLGTPNTGELFF. Together with reference TRBV15 and TRBJ2-2, the CDR3 gives the full variable domain: DAMVIQNPRYQVTQFGKPVTLSCSQTLNHNVMYWYQQKSSQAPKLLFHYYDKDFNNEADTPDNFQSRRPNTSFCFLDIRSPGLGDTAMYLCATRVINLGTPNTGELFFGEGSRLTVL.

V usage is TRBV5-1 and J usage is TRBJ2-7; D might be TRBD1 or TRBD2, each matching 5 bases. V was trimmed by 7 bases and J by 0 bases, leaving 11 bases between them. CDR3 length: 13 residues. The germline CDR1 and CDR2 sequences are SGHRS and YFSETQ. The CDR3 DNA is TGCGCCAGCCGTCCGGGACCCTCCTACGAGCAGTACTTC. Encoded protein: CASRPGPSYEQYF.

This chain uses TRBV7-9 with TRBJ2-3; D unresolved. Germline CDR1 reads SEHNR; CDR2 reads FQNEAQ (reference sequence). The germline V and J ends were trimmed by 0 bases and 0 bases, with 13 bases remaining between them. The CDR3 is made up of 17 amino acids. The CDR3 DNA reads as TGTGCCAGCAGCTTAGCGTTGAATACCCGTAGCACAGATACGCAGTATTTT. Translating gives CASSLALNTRSTDTQYF.

This clone was found once. This chain links TRBV18 with TRBJ2-4; D might be TRBD1 (6 bases). The V end was cut by 2 bases, the J end by 0 bases, with 14 bases between. CDR3 length equals 17 residues. From germline, CDR1 is KGHSH and CDR2 LQKENI. The CDR3, as DNA: TGTGCCAGCTCACCAAGTCAGGGACAACTAGCCAAAAACATTCAGTACTTC. Translation gives CASSPSQGQLAKNIQYF.

The chain couples TRBV4-1 to TRBJ2-5; 11 bases agree with TRBD1. J was trimmed by 5 bases and V by 1 base; bases with no gene match: 6. The CDR3 contains 16 residues. Germline V gene data show CDR1 as MGHRA and CDR2 as YSYEKL. The CDR3 coding sequence is TGCGCCAGCAGCCAAGTAGGGACAGGGGGTTTGGAGACCCAGTACTTC. This translates into CASSQVGTGGLETQYF.